The sequence of this T cell receptor beta chain was determined in a study of T cells in Graves' hyperthyroidism and ophthalmopathy. Germline V gene sequence: CDR1 LNHNV, CDR2 YYDKDF (reference sequence). The germline V and J ends were trimmed by 8 bases and 4 bases, with 11 bases remaining between them. The CDR3 has 12 amino acids. This clonotype was seen at least ten times. Its antigen is unidentified. Subjects aged 18 to 65 presented with newly diagnosed hyperthyroidism of less than 2 months' duration. General study points: Separating ophthalmopathy from stable hyperthyroidism was achieved by a 13 V-J model. The model made its ophthalmopathy prediction, and onset followed a median roughly 6.5 months later.

TCR beta CDR3 regions were amplified from RNA. HTBI primers were employed in a first-round RT-PCR of the TCR CDR3. One entry per CDR3 protein results from TCRdb running MiXCR on the multiplex PCR reads. The sample consists of some 510,000 distinct CDR3 sequences, around 20% of them appearing once. V usage is TRBV15 and J usage is TRBJ1-2; D gene unclear. The TCR comes from a man aged 18 to 29 with Graves' hyperthyroidism. The sequenced sample consisted of blood. CDR3 DNA: TGTGCCACCTTAAGTGACTCCTATGGCTACACCTTC. Translated, it gives CATLSDSYGYTF.